These 19 T cell receptor beta chains came from one sample sequenced in a study of CD8 T cells in Susac syndrome. Random hexamers primed reverse transcription of roughly 0.5 to 1 ug RNA. TCRdb independently ran MiXCR on the immunoSEQ multiplex PCR reads; one entry per CDR3 protein. The profile covers about 150,000 distinct CDR3 sequences, with around 90% appearing a single time and around 0.08% taken by the ten largest. Sequenced material: CD4+ T cells from PBMCs. The receptors were gathered from a human donor in good health.

This sequence joins TRBV7-2 and TRBJ1-1, with 7 bases that match TRBD1. The CDR3 loop spans 12 amino acids. The germline V gene encodes CDR1 SGHTA and CDR2 FQGNSA. Trimming cost V 3 bases and J 9 bases; bases outside gene matches: 4. Written as DNA, the CDR3 is TGTGCCAGCAGCTTCCCGGGACAGAAAGCTTTCTTT. This codes for CASSFPGQKAFF.

The chain carries TRBV19 and TRBJ2-3; TRBD2 agrees at 10 bases. V shed 6 bases and J 1 base; nucleotides not matched to a gene: 4. From germline, CDR1 is LNHDA and CDR2 SQIVND (reference sequence). The CDR3 is 15 residues long. In DNA form, the CDR3 reads TGTGCCAGTAGAATCCTAGCGGGGGGCACAGATACGCAGTATTTT. Translation: CASRILAGGTDTQYF.

The chain links TRBV29-1 to TRBJ1-1; no reliable D call. Trimming removed 4 bases at V and 5 bases at J, with 11 bases between. CDR1 and CDR2 from the germline V gene are SQVTM and ANQGSEA. The CDR3 sequence is 12 residues long. The CDR3 reads CSVAPQGTEAFF. The CDR3 bases are TGCAGCGTTGCCCCCCAAGGGACTGAAGCTTTCTTT.

The chain joins TRBV6-1 to TRBJ1-1; D might be TRBD1 (5 bases). The ends were cut back, 0 bases at V and 4 bases at J, with 9 bases in the middle. The CDR3 extends over 14 amino acids. Looked up from germline, CDR1 is MNHNS and CDR2 is SASEGT. CDR3 coding DNA: TGTGCCAGCAGTGAAGCATACGGGACCACTGAAGCTTTCTTT. It translates to CASSEAYGTTEAFF.

The V and J genes are TRBV20-1 and TRBJ1-5; 7 bases agree with TRBD1. V gave up 6 bases and J gave up 0 bases; unmatched junction bases: 5. Looked up from germline, CDR1 is DFQATT and CDR2 is SNEGSKA (reference sequence). This CDR3 region has 14 residues. The CDR3 nucleotides read TGCAGTGCCCGACAGGGCCTTAGCAATCAGCCCCAGCATTTT. Translating gives CSARQGLSNQPQHF.

The CDR3: CASRRDRSTGELFF. The CDR3 DNA sequence: TGTGCCAGCAGAAGGGACAGAAGCACCGGGGAGCTGTTTTTT. This chain uses TRBV27 with TRBJ2-2, with 7 bases that match TRBD1. The length of the CDR3 is 14 residues. The germline V gene encodes CDR1 MNHEY and CDR2 SMNVEV (reference sequence). Trimming cost V 6 bases and J 4 bases; bases outside gene matches: 5.

The V call is TRBV28, the J call TRBJ1-1; D is uncertain. Trimming took 7 bases from V and 4 from J, leaving 7 bases between them. The germline gives CDR1 MDHEN, CDR2 SYDVKM. CDR3 size: 11 residues. The CDR3 nucleotides read TGTGCCAGCACGGCGGGCACTGAAGCTTTCTTT. Residues: CASTAGTEAFF.

The V gene is TRBV7-9, the J gene TRBJ2-1; D gene unclear. The germline V gene encodes CDR1 SEHNR and CDR2 FQNEAQ (reference sequence). Trimming stripped 2 bases from V and 5 bases from J, with 10 bases between. This CDR3 is 14 amino acids long. In DNA form, the CDR3 reads TGTGCCAGCAGCTTAAATGCAGGCCACAATGAGCAGTTCTTC. The encoded protein is CASSLNAGHNEQFF.

The rearrangement links TRBV11-2 to TRBJ1-4; D ambiguous. The CDR3 is made up of 13 amino acids. Trimming removed 2 bases at V and 10 bases at J, with 11 bases between. CDR1 is SGHAT, CDR2 FQNNGV, per germline. The CDR3: CASSLRPEGKLFF. The CDR3 DNA reads TGTGCCAGCAGCTTACGTCCCGAGGGAAAACTGTTTTTT.

This clonotype was counted a single time. The J gene is TRBJ2-2, the V gene TRBV28, with 9 nucleotides matching TRBD2. The trim removed 3 bases at V and 4 bases at J, leaving 9 bases unmatched. The CDR3 loop spans 17 amino acids. CDR1 is MDHEN and CDR2 is SYDVKM in the germline V gene. The CDR3: CASSFLSGGRGTGELFF. DNA of the CDR3: TGTGCCAGCAGTTTCCTAAGCGGGGGGCGGGGCACCGGGGAGCTGTTTTTT.

The CDR3 DNA reads TGTGCCAGCAGTTTAGGGGGGGGTTTAAACGAGCAGTACTTC. Translated: CASSLGGGLNEQYF. The rearrangement links TRBV28 to TRBJ2-7, with 7 bases that match TRBD2. The V gene's germline CDR1 is MDHEN and CDR2 SYDVKM. V lost 2 bases, J lost 5 bases, and 6 bases stayed unmatched. The CDR3 loop spans 14 amino acids.

This clonotype is a singleton in its sample. The J gene is TRBJ2-7, the V gene TRBV6-2 or TRBV6-3; D is perhaps TRBD1 (6 bases). The germline gives CDR1 MNHEY, CDR2 SVGEGT. Trimming stripped 5 bases from V and 0 bases from J, with 11 bases between. CDR3 length: 14 amino acids. The DNA of the CDR3 is TGTGCCAGCAGTACCACAGGGAACTCCTACGAGCAGTACTTC. Protein sequence: CASSTTGNSYEQYF.

This clonotype was recorded a few times. The CDR3 bases are TGTGCCAGCAGCTTAGCCCCTAGGGGGACCGGGGAGCTGTTTTTT. This gives the protein CASSLAPRGTGELFF. The J gene is TRBJ2-2, the V gene TRBV7-9; possible D gene TRBD1, 6 bases. The V end lost 0 bases, the J end lost 5 bases, and 10 bases lay between the germline ends. Germline V lookup: CDR1 SEHNR, CDR2 FQNEAQ (reference sequence). The CDR3 has 15 amino acids.

DNA of the CDR3: TGTGCCAGCAGTGCCACCGGGGGAGACTATGGCTACACCTTC. Protein product: CASSATGGDYGYTF. This rearrangement joins TRBV6-5 to TRBJ1-2, with D possibly being TRBD1 (5 bases). CDR3 length: 14 amino acids. V was shortened by 5 bases and J by 3 bases, with 13 bases between the two germline ends. The germline gives CDR1 MNHEY, CDR2 SVGAGI.

The genes are TRBV6-5 and TRBJ2-3; TRBD1 aligns across 9 bases. This CDR3 has 15 residues. With 6 bases clipped from V and 3 bases from J, the junction kept 7 bases outside the gene matches. Per the germline V gene, CDR1 is MNHEY and CDR2 is SVGAGI. The CDR3 spells CASSIQGASTDTQYF. The CDR3 DNA reads TGTGCCAGCAGCATACAGGGGGCGTCGACAGATACGCAGTATTTT.

The V call is TRBV30, the J call TRBJ2-7, with D tentatively TRBD2 (6 bases). The CDR3 sequence is 15 residues long. Per the germline V gene, CDR1 is GTSNPN and CDR2 is SVGIG (reference sequence). Deletions cut 0 bases from V and 4 bases from J, with 16 bases between. DNA of the CDR3: TGTGCCTGGAGTGTTGGGCAGGGAGGAACGTACGAGCAGTACTTC. It is translated as CAWSVGQGGTYEQYF.

This clonotype is a singleton in its sample. The J gene is TRBJ2-5, the V gene TRBV23-1; the match to TRBD1 covers 7 bases. TRBV23-1 is identified as an open reading frame with a role that is uncertain. The CDR3 runs 18 residues. The V segment lost 0 bases and the J segment 2 bases; nucleotides outside the gene matches: 12. CDR3 residues: CASSQSMGTEGIQETQYF. The DNA for the CDR3 is TGCGCCAGCAGTCAATCGATGGGGACAGAGGGGATTCAAGAGACCCAGTACTTC.

V is TRBV3-1 and J is TRBJ1-6; no clear D gene. Trimming took 0 bases from V and 6 from J, leaving 6 bases between them. The CDR3 has 14 amino acids. CDR1 and CDR2 from the germline V gene are LGHDT and YNNKEL (reference sequence). The CDR3 loop reads CASSQEGSNSPLHF. The CDR3 region has the DNA TGTGCCAGCAGCCAAGAGGGTTCTAATTCACCCCTCCACTTT. Together with reference TRBV3-1 and TRBJ1-6, the CDR3 gives the full variable domain: DTAVSQTPKYLVTQMGNDKSIKCEQNLGHDTMYWYKQDSKKFLKIMFSYNNKELIINETVPNRFSPKSPDKAHLNLHINSLELGDSAVYFCASSQEGSNSPLHFGNGTRLTVT.

The V and J genes are TRBV10-3 and TRBJ1-4; TRBD1 matches 7 bases. The CDR3 has 15 residues. The V gene's germline CDR1 is ENHRY and CDR2 SYGVKD. The V segment lost 3 bases and the J segment 4 bases; nucleotides outside the gene matches: 5. The CDR3: CAISDRTGHNEKLFF. CDR3 bases: TGTGCCATCAGTGACAGGACAGGCCATAATGAAAAACTGTTTTTT.